This is a list of T cell receptor beta chains from one sample in a study of blood T cell repertoires in COVID-19. Method: immunoSEQ multiplex PCR; TCRdb's copy keeps in-frame clones and lacks some. The profile shows around 200,000 clones, around 84% of them singletons. The sequenced sample was peripheral blood. The source of these receptors is an elderly woman with acute or convalescent COVID-19. CDR3s include the opening cysteine and the closing phenylalanine or tryptophan. Each record gives: D gene, clone size, V gene, J gene, CDR3 length, CDR3 protein, CDR3 DNA. D genes are given only for firm matches. A clone size is listed for some rows: how often the clone was seen (once, few, many), or a class if it is expanded.

d_call: NA
clone_size: once
v_call: TRBV7-8
j_call: TRBJ1-5
cdr3_length: 14
cdr3_aa: CASSLMSLNQPQHF
cdr3_nt: TGTGCCAGCAGCTTGATGAGCTTAAATCAGCCCCAGCATTTT

d_call: TRBD1
clone_size: NA
v_call: TRBV7-9
j_call: TRBJ1-2
cdr3_length: 16
cdr3_aa: CASSLEGTGVFYGYTF
cdr3_nt: TGTGCCAGCAGCTTAGAAGGGACAGGTGTATTCTATGGCTACACCTTC

d_call: NA
clone_size: NA
v_call: TRBV7-2
j_call: TRBJ2-3
cdr3_length: 13
cdr3_aa: CASSLNPTDTQYF
cdr3_nt: TGTGCCAGCAGCTTAAATCCGACAGATACGCAGTATTTT

d_call: TRBD1
clone_size: NA
v_call: TRBV6-2/TRBV6-3
j_call: TRBJ1-1
cdr3_length: 15
cdr3_aa: CASSPGGLDFSEAFF
cdr3_nt: TGTGCCAGCAGCCCAGGGGGCTTGGATTTCTCTGAAGCTTTCTTT

d_call: NA
clone_size: NA
v_call: TRBV6-5
j_call: TRBJ1-2
cdr3_length: 15
cdr3_aa: CASSPFSGPTSGYTF
cdr3_nt: TGTGCCAGCAGCCCCTTCTCAGGGCCGACGAGTGGCTACACCTTC

d_call: NA
clone_size: NA
v_call: TRBV30
j_call: TRBJ1-1
cdr3_length: 13
cdr3_aa: CAWSRQTNTEAFF
cdr3_nt: TGTGCCTGGTCGCGACAGACGAACACTGAAGCTTTCTTT

d_call: TRBD2
clone_size: NA
v_call: TRBV4-3
j_call: TRBJ2-3
cdr3_length: 15
cdr3_aa: CASSLQRGLADTQYF
cdr3_nt: TGCGCCAGCAGCCTTCAGCGGGGGCTCGCAGATACGCAGTATTTT

d_call: NA
clone_size: NA
v_call: TRBV3-1/TRBV3-2
j_call: TRBJ1-4
cdr3_length: 14
cdr3_aa: CASRQGRGNEKLFF
cdr3_nt: TGTGCCAGCAGGCAAGGAAGAGGGAATGAAAAACTGTTTTTT

d_call: NA
clone_size: NA
v_call: TRBV7-3
j_call: TRBJ2-3
cdr3_length: 15
cdr3_aa: CASSLDSGATHTQYF
cdr3_nt: TGTGCCAGCAGCTTAGATAGCGGTGCGACACATACGCAGTATTTT

d_call: NA
clone_size: NA
v_call: TRBV7-9
j_call: TRBJ2-1
cdr3_length: 17
cdr3_aa: CASSLDISSGTYNEQFF
cdr3_nt: TGTGCCAGCAGCTTAGATATAAGTTCCGGGACTTACAATGAGCAGTTCTTC

d_call: NA
clone_size: NA
v_call: TRBV6-5
j_call: TRBJ1-1
cdr3_length: 13
cdr3_aa: CASTGGRAGEAFF
cdr3_nt: TGTGCCAGCACTGGGGGCCGGGCCGGTGAAGCTTTCTTT

d_call: TRBD2
clone_size: NA
v_call: TRBV3-1/TRBV3-2
j_call: TRBJ2-3
cdr3_length: 16
cdr3_aa: CASTDLGAGVTDTQYF
cdr3_nt: TGTGCCAGCACCGATCTTGGAGCGGGAGTAACAGATACGCAGTATTTT

d_call: NA
clone_size: NA
v_call: TRBV5-1
j_call: TRBJ1-1
cdr3_length: 15
cdr3_aa: CASSRRPGGEAEAFF
cdr3_nt: TGCGCCAGCAGCCGACGCCCCGGGGGGGAGGCTGAAGCTTTCTTT

d_call: NA
clone_size: NA
v_call: TRBV5-1
j_call: TRBJ2-5
cdr3_length: 15
cdr3_aa: CASSLDVGSGETQYF
cdr3_nt: TGCGCCAGCAGCTTGGATGTCGGGAGTGGAGAGACCCAGTACTTC

d_call: TRBD1
clone_size: NA
v_call: TRBV29-1
j_call: TRBJ2-1
cdr3_length: 13
cdr3_aa: CSVSGQGYNEQFF
cdr3_nt: TGCAGCGTGTCGGGACAGGGCTACAATGAGCAGTTCTTC

d_call: TRBD1
clone_size: NA
v_call: TRBV27
j_call: TRBJ2-3
cdr3_length: 15
cdr3_aa: CASRPGGAGTDTQYF
cdr3_nt: TGTGCCAGCAGACCAGGGGGCGCAGGCACAGATACGCAGTATTTT

d_call: NA
clone_size: NA
v_call: TRBV12-3/TRBV12-4
j_call: TRBJ2-2
cdr3_length: 13
cdr3_aa: CASTPLRTGELFF
cdr3_nt: TGTGCCAGCACGCCCCTGAGAACCGGGGAGCTGTTTTTT

d_call: TRBD2
clone_size: NA
v_call: TRBV15
j_call: TRBJ2-3
cdr3_length: 16
cdr3_aa: CATSRFLAGGLDTQYF
cdr3_nt: TGTGCCACCAGCCGTTTCCTAGCGGGAGGTTTGGATACGCAGTATTTT

d_call: NA
clone_size: NA
v_call: TRBV24-1
j_call: TRBJ2-1
cdr3_length: 15
cdr3_aa: CATSPTSSNYNEQFF
cdr3_nt: TGTGCCACCAGTCCTACTAGCTCAAACTACAATGAGCAGTTCTTC

d_call: NA
clone_size: few
v_call: TRBV7-9
j_call: TRBJ1-1
cdr3_length: 13
cdr3_aa: CASSPPAATEAFF
cdr3_nt: TGTGCCAGCAGCCCCCCGGCGGCCACTGAAGCTTTCTTT

d_call: TRBD1
clone_size: NA
v_call: TRBV19
j_call: TRBJ1-4
cdr3_length: 13
cdr3_aa: CATSDRAGEKLFF
cdr3_nt: TGTGCCACCTCCGACAGGGCCGGGGAAAAACTGTTTTTT

d_call: NA
clone_size: NA
v_call: TRBV5-1
j_call: TRBJ2-7
cdr3_length: 15
cdr3_aa: CASSLAFSGAYEQYF
cdr3_nt: TGCGCCAGCAGCTTGGCGTTTAGCGGTGCCTACGAGCAGTACTTC

d_call: NA
clone_size: few
v_call: TRBV29-1
j_call: TRBJ1-1
cdr3_length: 13
cdr3_aa: CSVVRQWNTEAFF
cdr3_nt: TGCAGCGTCGTCCGACAGTGGAACACTGAAGCTTTCTTT

d_call: NA
clone_size: NA
v_call: TRBV7-9
j_call: TRBJ2-2
cdr3_length: 16
cdr3_aa: CASSLEGGVNTGELFF
cdr3_nt: TGTGCCAGCAGCTTGGAAGGGGGTGTCAACACCGGGGAGCTGTTTTTT

d_call: TRBD1
clone_size: NA
v_call: TRBV15
j_call: TRBJ1-3
cdr3_length: 17
cdr3_aa: CATSRDRGNRLGNTIYF
cdr3_nt: TGTGCCACCAGCAGAGACAGGGGGAATAGGTTAGGAAACACCATATATTTT

d_call: TRBD2
clone_size: NA
v_call: TRBV7-3
j_call: TRBJ2-1
cdr3_length: 18
cdr3_aa: CASSKGLAGGSSYNEQFF
cdr3_nt: TGTGCCAGCAGCAAGGGACTAGCGGGAGGGAGCTCCTACAATGAGCAGTTCTTC

d_call: NA
clone_size: NA
v_call: TRBV7-2
j_call: TRBJ2-7
cdr3_length: 15
cdr3_aa: CASSLGRPSSYEQYF
cdr3_nt: TGTGCCAGCAGCTTAGGGCGGCCGAGCTCCTACGAGCAGTACTTC

d_call: TRBD2
clone_size: NA
v_call: TRBV7-9
j_call: TRBJ2-1
cdr3_length: 16
cdr3_aa: CASSLFSGGGHNEQFF
cdr3_nt: TGTGCCAGCAGCTTATTTAGCGGGGGAGGCCACAATGAGCAGTTCTTC

d_call: NA
clone_size: NA
v_call: TRBV6-1
j_call: TRBJ1-1
cdr3_length: 13
cdr3_aa: CASSEGWRREAFF
cdr3_nt: TGTGCCAGCAGTGAAGGGTGGCGGCGTGAAGCTTTCTTT

d_call: TRBD1
clone_size: NA
v_call: TRBV30
j_call: TRBJ2-5
cdr3_length: 14
cdr3_aa: CAWRGQGSIGTQYF
cdr3_nt: TGTGCCTGGAGGGGACAGGGTAGTATCGGGACCCAGTACTTC

d_call: TRBD2
clone_size: NA
v_call: TRBV7-3
j_call: TRBJ2-1
cdr3_length: 15
cdr3_aa: CASSPGTSTYNEQFF
cdr3_nt: TGTGCCAGCAGCCCCGGGACTAGCACCTACAATGAGCAGTTCTTC

d_call: TRBD1
clone_size: NA
v_call: TRBV7-2
j_call: TRBJ1-1
cdr3_length: 14
cdr3_aa: CASSVTGGNTEAFF
cdr3_nt: TGTGCCAGCAGCGTGACAGGGGGGAACACTGAAGCTTTCTTT

d_call: TRBD1
clone_size: NA
v_call: TRBV6-6
j_call: TRBJ2-7
cdr3_length: 14
cdr3_aa: CASSSGTGGYEQYF
cdr3_nt: TGTGCCAGCAGCTCCGGGACAGGGGGCTACGAGCAGTACTTC

d_call: TRBD1
clone_size: NA
v_call: TRBV15
j_call: TRBJ1-3
cdr3_length: 16
cdr3_aa: CATSRNRDSSGNTIYF
cdr3_nt: TGTGCCACCAGCAGGAACAGGGACAGCTCTGGAAACACCATATATTTT

d_call: TRBD1
clone_size: NA
v_call: TRBV28
j_call: TRBJ1-5
cdr3_length: 16
cdr3_aa: CASSLGGTGMNQPQHF
cdr3_nt: TGTGCCAGCAGTTTAGGGGGGACAGGCATGAATCAGCCCCAGCATTTT

d_call: TRBD1
clone_size: NA
v_call: TRBV11-2
j_call: TRBJ1-4
cdr3_length: 17
cdr3_aa: CASSLTGTGRTNEKLFF
cdr3_nt: TGTGCCAGCAGCCTTACTGGGACAGGGAGGACTAATGAAAAACTGTTTTTT

d_call: NA
clone_size: few
v_call: TRBV5-6
j_call: TRBJ2-5
cdr3_length: 16
cdr3_aa: CASSLDRGDLQETQYF
cdr3_nt: TGTGCCAGCAGCTTGGACCGCGGGGACCTCCAAGAGACCCAGTACTTC

d_call: NA
clone_size: NA
v_call: TRBV7-2
j_call: TRBJ1-4
cdr3_length: 16
cdr3_aa: CASSFSGAGTNEKLFF
cdr3_nt: TGTGCCAGCAGCTTTTCTGGGGCCGGAACTAATGAAAAACTGTTTTTT

d_call: TRBD1
clone_size: once
v_call: TRBV30
j_call: TRBJ2-3
cdr3_length: 14
cdr3_aa: CAWRMQGDRDTQYF
cdr3_nt: TGTGCCTGGAGAATGCAGGGGGACAGAGATACGCAGTATTTT

d_call: NA
clone_size: NA
v_call: TRBV28
j_call: TRBJ1-5
cdr3_length: 16
cdr3_aa: CASSSGQFTLNQPQHF
cdr3_nt: TGTGCCAGCAGTTCCGGACAGTTCACTCTCAATCAGCCCCAGCATTTT

d_call: TRBD2
clone_size: NA
v_call: TRBV5-6
j_call: TRBJ2-7
cdr3_length: 15
cdr3_aa: CASSGLAGVGHEQYF
cdr3_nt: TGTGCCAGCAGCGGCCTAGCGGGAGTGGGCCACGAGCAGTACTTC

d_call: NA
clone_size: NA
v_call: TRBV5-5
j_call: TRBJ2-2
cdr3_length: 14
cdr3_aa: CASSWAEGARELFF
cdr3_nt: TGTGCCAGCAGCTGGGCGGAGGGGGCTAGGGAGCTGTTTTTT

d_call: TRBD1
clone_size: NA
v_call: TRBV3-1/TRBV3-2
j_call: TRBJ1-1
cdr3_length: 17
cdr3_aa: CASSQDLSVRGSGEAFF
cdr3_nt: TGTGCCAGCAGCCAAGATCTCAGTGTCAGGGGGTCGGGTGAAGCTTTCTTT

d_call: NA
clone_size: NA
v_call: TRBV29-1
j_call: TRBJ2-7
cdr3_length: 16
cdr3_aa: CSVDGYGLGGSYEQYF
cdr3_nt: TGCAGCGTTGATGGCTACGGGTTGGGGGGCTCCTACGAGCAGTACTTC

d_call: NA
clone_size: NA
v_call: TRBV7-9
j_call: TRBJ1-2
cdr3_length: 14
cdr3_aa: CASSFGGAYYGYTF
cdr3_nt: TGTGCCAGCAGCTTCGGTGGGGCGTACTATGGCTACACCTTC

d_call: NA
clone_size: NA
v_call: TRBV7-8
j_call: TRBJ1-1
cdr3_length: 13
cdr3_aa: CASSSRGNTEAFF
cdr3_nt: TGTGCCAGCAGCTCCCGAGGAAACACTGAAGCTTTCTTT

d_call: NA
clone_size: once
v_call: TRBV7-9
j_call: TRBJ1-5
cdr3_length: 13
cdr3_aa: CASSFQGSQPQHF
cdr3_nt: TGTGCCAGCAGCTTTCAGGGAAGTCAGCCCCAGCATTTT

d_call: TRBD2
clone_size: NA
v_call: TRBV7-3
j_call: TRBJ2-3
cdr3_length: 12
cdr3_aa: CASSPRGGTQYF
cdr3_nt: TGTGCCAGCAGTCCCCGGGGGGGAACGCAGTATTTT

d_call: TRBD2
clone_size: NA
v_call: TRBV7-3
j_call: TRBJ2-2
cdr3_length: 14
cdr3_aa: CASQAGANTGELFF
cdr3_nt: TGTGCCAGCCAAGCGGGAGCCAACACCGGGGAGCTGTTTTTT

d_call: NA
clone_size: NA
v_call: TRBV7-2
j_call: TRBJ2-4
cdr3_length: 15
cdr3_aa: CASSGPGLTLGIQYF
cdr3_nt: TGTGCCAGCAGCGGTCCGGGTCTAACGTTGGGCATTCAGTACTTC

d_call: NA
clone_size: NA
v_call: TRBV18
j_call: TRBJ2-7
cdr3_length: 13
cdr3_aa: CASSLGTPYEQYF
cdr3_nt: TGTGCCAGCTCACTGGGGACTCCTTACGAGCAGTACTTC

d_call: NA
clone_size: NA
v_call: TRBV6-2/TRBV6-3
j_call: TRBJ2-5
cdr3_length: 13
cdr3_aa: CASSDRAVPTQYF
cdr3_nt: TGTGCCAGCAGTGATAGAGCTGTGCCTACCCAGTACTTC

d_call: TRBD1
clone_size: once
v_call: TRBV5-4
j_call: TRBJ1-1
cdr3_length: 16
cdr3_aa: CASSFFVTGDGAEAFF
cdr3_nt: TGTGCCAGCAGCTTTTTCGTCACAGGGGATGGCGCTGAAGCTTTCTTT